Listed below are T cell receptor beta chains from one sample, sequenced in a study of Graves' ophthalmopathy and Graves' hyperthyroidism. TCRdb fed the multiplex PCR reads into MiXCR, producing one record per CDR3 protein. The sample has some 370,000 distinct CDR3 sequences, about a sixth seen once. Sample: peripheral blood. The receptor source for this set is an adult woman with stable Graves' hyperthyroidism. Each CDR3 is given with its conserved first and last residue. Each record gives: clone size, D gene, V gene, J gene, CDR3 DNA, CDR3 protein. D genes are given only for firm matches. A clone size is listed for some rows: how often the clone was seen (once, few, many), or a class if it is expanded.

>many|TRBD2|TRBV6-5|TRBJ2-7
TGTGCCAGCAGCGGACTAGCGTTATCCCCCAACGAGCAGTACTTC
CASSGLALSPNEQYF
>many|.|TRBV5-4|TRBJ2-7
TGTGCCAGCAGCTTGGATTCCGGGACACTGAGCTCCTACGAGCAGTACTTC
CASSLDSGTLSSYEQYF
>many|.|TRBV12-3/TRBV12-4|TRBJ2-7
TGTGCCGGCCCCTTAAAGGGGGAGCAGTACTTC
CAGPLKGEQYF
>many|.|TRBV6-1|TRBJ2-7
TGTGCCAGCAGTCCTACAGGGACCGAGCAGTACTTC
CASSPTGTEQYF
>.|.|TRBV11-1|TRBJ1-3
TGTGCCAGCAGCTTCCCTGGCGGGGGATCTGGAAACACCATATATTTT
CASSFPGGGSGNTIYF
>many|TRBD1|TRBV6-2/TRBV6-3|TRBJ2-4
TGTGCCAGCACCCAGGACAGGGTAAAGGACATTCAGTACTTC
CASTQDRVKDIQYF
>many|.|TRBV10-3|TRBJ2-5
TGTGCCATCAGGGAGGAGACCCAGTACTTC
CAIREETQYF
>many|.|TRBV19|TRBJ1-5
TGTGCCAGTAATGCGGCAGGGGACCAGCCCCAGCATTTT
CASNAAGDQPQHF
>many|.|TRBV2|TRBJ2-3
TGTGCCAGCAGGCCGGGATTAACCACAGATACGCAGTATTTT
CASRPGLTTDTQYF
>.|.|TRBV28|TRBJ2-7
TGTGCCAGCAGTTTACTGAGGGCAGGGCAGTACTTC
CASSLLRAGQYF
>many|.|TRBV7-9|TRBJ1-5
TGTGCCAGCAGCGGTGAAACGACAGGTGGCAATCAGCCCCAGCATTTT
CASSGETTGGNQPQHF
>many|.|TRBV28|TRBJ2-7
TGTGCCAGCAGTTCGCCCAGCCAGCGTTACGAGCAGTACTTC
CASSSPSQRYEQYF
>.|.|TRBV6-2/TRBV6-3|TRBJ2-4
TGTGCCAGCAGTTACGGCCAGGTCATAGCCAAAAACATTAAGTACTTC
CASSYGQVIAKNIKYF
>many|.|TRBV6-5|TRBJ1-5
TGTGCCAGCAGTTCACAGAGCAATCAGCCCCAGCATTTT
CASSSQSNQPQHF
>many|.|TRBV5-1|TRBJ2-4
TGCGCCAGCAGCCACTCCTCACTGGGGATAGAAAACATTCAGTACTTC
CASSHSSLGIENIQYF
>many|.|TRBV19|TRBJ1-2
TGTGCCAGTACCGAAGGCGAGGGCTTGGGATATGGCTACACCTTC
CASTEGEGLGYGYTF
>many|.|TRBV18|TRBJ2-5
TGTGCCAGCTCACCACCGTCGGGAGAGACCCAGTACTTC
CASSPPSGETQYF
>.|.|TRBV6-5|TRBJ2-7
TGTGCCAGCAGTACTCGGACGGGATCCTACGAGCAGTACTTC
CASSTRTGSYEQYF
>.|.|TRBV4-3|TRBJ1-1
TGCGCCAGCAGCCAAGATCCGGCAGGCACTGAAGCTTTCTTT
CASSQDPAGTEAFF
>many|.|TRBV12-3/TRBV12-4|TRBJ1-2
TGTGCCAGCAGTACCGGGACGGGCTATGGCTACACCTTC
CASSTGTGYGYTF
>.|TRBD1|TRBV27|TRBJ2-7
TGTGCCAGCAGTGGGACAGGGGGAGGAACCTACGAGCAGTACTTC
CASSGTGGGTYEQYF
>many|.|TRBV29-1|TRBJ2-5
TGCAGCGTTCTTAAGGGGCTACAAGAGACCCAGTACTTC
CSVLKGLQETQYF
>many|TRBD1|TRBV19|TRBJ1-5
TGTGCCAGTAGCGGGATGACAGGGGACAATCAGCCCCAGCATTTT
CASSGMTGDNQPQHF
>.|TRBD1|TRBV6-5|TRBJ2-7
TGTGCCAGCAGGGGGACAGGGACCCTCGAGCAGTACTTC
CASRGTGTLEQYF
>many|.|TRBV12-3/TRBV12-4|TRBJ2-5
TGTGCCAGCATGGGTAGGCAAGAGACCCAGTACTTC
CASMGRQETQYF
>many|TRBD2|TRBV29-1|TRBJ2-1
TGCAGCGTGCACCGAACTAGCGGCGACAATGAGCAGTTCTTC
CSVHRTSGDNEQFF
>many|TRBD2|TRBV6-1|TRBJ2-7
TGTGCCAGCAGTGAAGTAGCGGGTACCTACGAGCAGTACTTC
CASSEVAGTYEQYF
>many|.|TRBV20-1|TRBJ1-1
TGCAGTGCTCACCAAACAGGGTCGAACACTGAAGCTTTCTTT
CSAHQTGSNTEAFF
>many|.|TRBV29-1|TRBJ2-5
TGCAGCGTTGAGCAGGGCGGGACCCAGTACTTC
CSVEQGGTQYF
>once|.|TRBV15|TRBJ2-2
TGCGCCACCAGCAGAGATAGAATCGGGGAGCTGTTTTTT
CATSRDRIGELFF
>many|.|TRBV5-6|TRBJ2-7
TGTGCCAGCAGCTCTTCAGGGATACGATCTCGCGAGCAGTACTTC
CASSSSGIRSREQYF
>many|.|TRBV28|TRBJ1-1
TGTGCCAGCAGCTCAGGGGCCCGTTACACTGAAGCTTTCTTT
CASSSGARYTEAFF